The following is a TCR beta chain sequence with its context. This specimen comes from a study of cytomegalovirus exposure and HLA in healthy donors. This CDR3 is built from 17 residues. Germline V gives CDR1 SGHAT, CDR2 FQDESV (reference sequence). V shed 3 bases and J 3 bases; nucleotides not matched to a gene: 14. Only in-frame clones appear in the TCRdb table, and some are missing; sequencing was by immunoSEQ multiplex PCR. Among 100,000 to 150,000 clones listed, approximately 94% were seen once. The clonotype comes from a man aged 18 to 30 in good health and CMV-seronegative. This chain connects TRBV11-1 to TRBJ2-7; 7 bases agree with TRBD1. Material: PBMCs. CDR3 protein: CASSFGDRELYFYEQYF. The CDR3 DNA reads as TGTGCCAGCAGCTTTGGGGACAGAGAACTATATTTCTACGAGCAGTACTTC.